Sequencing of this TCR beta chain was carried out in a study of neurological immune-mediated disorders. General observations from the study: Patients with HTLV-1-associated myelopathy had the highest level of TCR clonal expansion, whereas patients with multiple sclerosis had the lowest level, falling beneath the level found in healthy controls.

The study built sorted libraries from fewer than 1.3 million CD4+ or CD8+ T cells. As for the cDNA, it was generated by 5'RACE with 10-nucleotide random UMIs. MiXCR, run by TCRdb on the 5' RACE reads, gives a single entry per CDR3 protein. The sample holds roughly 52,000 distinct CDR3 sequences, about 4.2% seen once. This clonotype showed up many times. The target antigen is unknown. This CDR3 is built from 13 residues. The V end lost 5 bases, the J end lost 4 bases, and 9 bases lay between the germline ends. The receptor's source is a woman aged 35 to 49 with multiple sclerosis. The rearrangement uses TRBV12-3 or TRBV12-4 and TRBJ1-5; the D is unclear. Specimen: CD4+ T cells from blood. CDR3 protein: CASSDGRNQPQHF. CDR3 nucleotides: TGTGCCAGCAGTGACGGACGGAATCAGCCCCAGCATTTT.